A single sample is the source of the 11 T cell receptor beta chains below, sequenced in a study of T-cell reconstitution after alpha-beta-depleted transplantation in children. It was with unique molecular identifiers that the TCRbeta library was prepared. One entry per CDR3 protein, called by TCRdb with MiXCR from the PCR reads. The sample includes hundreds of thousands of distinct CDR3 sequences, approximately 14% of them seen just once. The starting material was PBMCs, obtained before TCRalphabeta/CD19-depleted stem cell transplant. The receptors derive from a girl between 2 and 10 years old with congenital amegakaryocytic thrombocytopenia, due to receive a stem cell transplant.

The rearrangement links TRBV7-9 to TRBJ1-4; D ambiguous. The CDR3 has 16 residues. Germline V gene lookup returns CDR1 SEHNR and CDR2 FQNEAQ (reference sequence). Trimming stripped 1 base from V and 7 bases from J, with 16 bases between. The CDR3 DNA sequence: TGTGCCAGCAGCTTAGTGGGTTCGGGCGAGGGTGAAAAACTGTTTTTT. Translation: CASSLVGSGEGEKLFF.

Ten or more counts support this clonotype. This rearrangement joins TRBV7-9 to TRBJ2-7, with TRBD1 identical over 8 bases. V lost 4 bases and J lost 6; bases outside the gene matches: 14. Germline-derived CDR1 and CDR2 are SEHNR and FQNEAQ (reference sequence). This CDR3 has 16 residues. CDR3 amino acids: CASSSSDRAGLGEQYF. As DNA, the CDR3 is TGTGCCAGCAGCTCATCGGACAGGGCGGGTTTAGGCGAGCAGTACTTC.

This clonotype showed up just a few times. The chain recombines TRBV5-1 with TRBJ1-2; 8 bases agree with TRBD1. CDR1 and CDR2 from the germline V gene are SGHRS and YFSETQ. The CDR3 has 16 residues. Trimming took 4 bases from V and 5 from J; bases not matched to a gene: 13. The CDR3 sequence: CASSPTGTGVPYGYTF. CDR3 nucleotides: TGCGCCAGCAGCCCCACCGGGACAGGTGTTCCATATGGCTACACCTTC.

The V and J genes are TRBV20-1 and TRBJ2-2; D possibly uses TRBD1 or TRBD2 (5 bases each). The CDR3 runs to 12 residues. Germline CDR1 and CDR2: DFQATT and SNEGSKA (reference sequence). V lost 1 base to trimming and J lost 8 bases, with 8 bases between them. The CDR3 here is CSARAGLGELFF. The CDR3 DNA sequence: TGCAGTGCTAGAGCGGGGCTAGGGGAGCTGTTTTTT.

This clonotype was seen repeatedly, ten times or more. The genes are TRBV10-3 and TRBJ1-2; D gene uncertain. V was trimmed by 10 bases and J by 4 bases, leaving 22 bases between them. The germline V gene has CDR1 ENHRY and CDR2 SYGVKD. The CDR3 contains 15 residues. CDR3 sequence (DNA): TGTGCCAGCGAACCTGGGGATCAATGGTTCTATGGCTACACCTTC. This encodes CASEPGDQWFYGYTF.

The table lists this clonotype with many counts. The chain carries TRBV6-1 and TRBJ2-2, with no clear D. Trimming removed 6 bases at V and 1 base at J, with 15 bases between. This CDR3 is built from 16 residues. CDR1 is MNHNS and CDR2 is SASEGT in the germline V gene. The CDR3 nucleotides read TGTGCCAGCAGCCGGCGGCGGTGGGGGAACACCGGGGAGCTGTTTTTT. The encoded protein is CASSRRRWGNTGELFF.

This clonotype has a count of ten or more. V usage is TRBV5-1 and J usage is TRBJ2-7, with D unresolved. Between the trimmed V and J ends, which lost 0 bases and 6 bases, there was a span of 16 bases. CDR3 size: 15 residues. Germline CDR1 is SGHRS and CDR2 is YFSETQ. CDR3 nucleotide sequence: TGCGCCAGCAGCTTGGGTGACGCCAGCTACCCCGAGCAGTACTTC. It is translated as CASSLGDASYPEQYF.

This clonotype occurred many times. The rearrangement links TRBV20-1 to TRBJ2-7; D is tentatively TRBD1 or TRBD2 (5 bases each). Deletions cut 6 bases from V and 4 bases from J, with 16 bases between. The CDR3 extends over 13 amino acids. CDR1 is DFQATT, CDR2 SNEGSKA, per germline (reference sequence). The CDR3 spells CSARKPGGYEQYF. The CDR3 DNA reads TGCAGTGCCAGGAAGCCTGGGGGATACGAGCAGTACTTC.

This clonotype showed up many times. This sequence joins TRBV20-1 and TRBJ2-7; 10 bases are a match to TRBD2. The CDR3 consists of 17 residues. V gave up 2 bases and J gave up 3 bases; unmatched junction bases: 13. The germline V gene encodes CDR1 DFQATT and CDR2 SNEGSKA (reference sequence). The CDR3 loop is CSARRLGGTSAFYEQYF. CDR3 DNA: TGCAGTGCTAGACGTTTAGGGGGGACTAGCGCCTTCTACGAGCAGTACTTC.

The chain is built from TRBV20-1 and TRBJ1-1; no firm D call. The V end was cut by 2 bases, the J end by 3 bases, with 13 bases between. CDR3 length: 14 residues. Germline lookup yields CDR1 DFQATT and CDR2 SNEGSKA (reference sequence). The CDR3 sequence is CSARLTIRDTEAFF. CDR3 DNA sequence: TGCAGTGCTAGACTTACGATTAGGGACACTGAAGCTTTCTTT.

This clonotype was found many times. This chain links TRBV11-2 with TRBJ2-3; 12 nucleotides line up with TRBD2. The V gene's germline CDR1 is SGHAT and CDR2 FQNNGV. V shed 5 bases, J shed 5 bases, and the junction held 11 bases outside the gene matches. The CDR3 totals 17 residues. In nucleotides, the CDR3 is TGTGCCAGCAGCCCCCCGGGACTAGCGGGCCGGGGAGATACGCAGTATTTT. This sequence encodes CASSPPGLAGRGDTQYF.